Sequencing of this T cell receptor beta chain was carried out in a study of T cells in Graves' hyperthyroidism and ophthalmopathy. It was RNA transcripts that yielded the amplified TCR beta CDR3 regions. A set of HTBI primers served as the primers for a first-round RT-PCR of the TCR CDR3. In TCRdb, the multiplex PCR reads were re-called with MiXCR into one record per CDR3 protein. The table lists hundreds of thousands of distinct CDR3 sequences, over 35% of them singletons. This clonotype was seen more than once but under ten times. The CDR3 covers 15 residues. The germline V gene has CDR1 MNHEY and CDR2 SVGEGT. Trimming shortened V by 0 bases and J by 2 bases, and 10 bases separated the two germline ends.

Sequenced material: blood. This clonotype was obtained from a woman between 40 and 50 years old with Graves' hyperthyroidism. The chain employs TRBV6-2 or TRBV6-3 and TRBJ2-5; D remains unclear. DNA for the CDR3: TGTGCCAGCAGTTACTCCATGGACCCACAAGAGACCCAGTACTTC. Protein product: CASSYSMDPQETQYF.